This T cell receptor (beta chain) was sequenced in a study of shared clonotypes between healthy human individuals. From germline, CDR1 is SGHTA and CDR2 FQGNSA. This CDR3 contains 11 residues. V lost 5 bases to trimming and J lost 9 bases, with 8 bases between them. Concerning this clone itself: Its target is not known.

Assay: immunoSEQ multiplex PCR; the TCRdb copy retains only in-frame clones and omits some. The data show 2 million to 2.5 million clones, around 93% seen once. Study-level results: The authors expected sequencing depth to affect clonotype sharing among donors.

The source of this sequence is a man younger than 35 in good health. Some clones in this sample may be carry-over from other donors' samples. Sequencing was carried out using naive CD4+ T cells from PBMCs. The subset is: CD45RA+ positively selected. The chain uses TRBV7-2 and TRBJ2-1; D is ambiguous. Here the CDR3 DNA reads TGTGCCAGCAGCCTATATAGTGAGCAGTTCTTC. Amino acid sequence: CASSLYSEQFF.